The T cell receptor (beta chain) described here comes from a study of T cell changes during pregnancy in multiple sclerosis. The CDR3 spans 17 residues. CDR1 LGHNT and CDR2 FRNRAP come from the germline V gene. With V trimmed by 4 bases and J by 0 bases, 8 bases remained unmatched. Repertoires were generated with immunoSEQ multiplex PCR, while TCRdb's copy carries only in-frame clones and drops some. This table holds some 44,000 clones, just under 95% found once. The receptor was derived from a female donor with multiple sclerosis, enrolled in a pregnancy study. The sequences come from CD4+ T cells from peripheral blood mononuclear cells, collected in the third trimester of pregnancy. The V gene is TRBV12-5, the J gene TRBJ1-4; 7 bases fit TRBD1. The CDR3 reads CASGYTQGTATNEKLFF. Here the CDR3 DNA reads TGTGCTAGTGGTTACACCCAAGGGACAGCAACTAATGAAAAACTGTTTTTT.